This T cell receptor beta chain is drawn from a study of T cell responses to AZD1222 COVID-19 vaccine. Generated by immunoSEQ multiplex PCR, the TCRdb table keeps only in-frame clones and is missing some. The sample yields about 140,000 clones, more than 85% seen once. The V gene's germline CDR1 is LNHDA and CDR2 SQIVND (reference sequence). The ends were cut back, 2 bases at V and 0 bases at J, with 8 bases in the middle. This CDR3 region has 15 residues. The clonotype comes from an adult who received the AZD1222 COVID-19 vaccine. The sequencing here drew on peripheral blood, taken 28 days after the second AZD1222 dose. The rearrangement joins TRBV19 to TRBJ1-5; D gene uncertain. The chain's CDR3 is CASSIRYDSNQPQHF. CDR3 sequence (DNA): TGTGCCAGTAGTATAAGGTATGATAGCAATCAGCCCCAGCATTTT.